This TCR beta chain emerged from a study of blood T cell repertoires in COVID-19. The method was immunoSEQ multiplex PCR; TCRdb's version includes in-frame clones alone and lacks a portion of them. In the table there are about 190,000 clones, about 88% of which are singletons. Between the trimmed V and J ends, which lost 6 bases and 2 bases, there was a span of 14 bases. The CDR3 runs to 15 residues. Germline CDR1 and CDR2: LNHDA and SQIVND (reference sequence). Sample: peripheral blood. The genes are TRBV19 and TRBJ2-1, with D tentatively TRBD2 (5 bases). The receptor's source is a young man with acute or convalescent COVID-19. This CDR3 is CASSFLGRPYNEQFF. In DNA form, the CDR3 reads TGTGCCAGTAGCTTCTTAGGGAGACCCTACAATGAGCAGTTCTTC.